These T cell receptor beta chains were read from a single sample in a study of T cell responses to AZD1222 COVID-19 vaccine. Some clones are missing from TCRdb's copy, which holds only in-frame ones; the method was immunoSEQ multiplex PCR. The repertoire holds some 99,000 clones, with less than 85% as singletons. This specimen consisted of peripheral blood, obtained 28 days after the second AZD1222 dose. The source is an adult who received the AZD1222 COVID-19 vaccine. The CDR3 runs from the conserved cysteine through the conserved F or W. Each record gives: D gene, J gene, V gene, clone size, CDR3 DNA, CDR3 protein. D genes are given only for firm matches. Clone size is stated in some rows and not others, as once, few, many or a class when expanded.

NA	TRBJ1-2	TRBV5-1	NA	TGCGCCAGCAGCTTGGAAGGGCAGCCGAGCTATGGCTACACCTTC	CASSLEGQPSYGYTF
NA	TRBJ2-1	TRBV20-1	NA	TGCAGTGCTAGCCAGTTACGAGAGCAGTTCTTC	CSASQLREQFF
NA	TRBJ2-5	TRBV29-1	NA	TGCAGCGTTGTGATGCTGGGACCTGGGACCCAGTACTTC	CSVVMLGPGTQYF
TRBD2	TRBJ2-7	TRBV6-2/TRBV6-3	few	TGTGCCAGCAGTTATCCCGGACTAGCGGGCGAGCAGTACTTC	CASSYPGLAGEQYF
NA	TRBJ2-7	TRBV12-3/TRBV12-4	NA	TGTGCCAGCAGTCCCGGATACGAGCAGTACTTC	CASSPGYEQYF
NA	TRBJ2-7	TRBV4-3	NA	TGCGCCAGCAGCCTTTGGACTTCTACCTACGAGCAGTACTTC	CASSLWTSTYEQYF
NA	TRBJ2-7	TRBV28	few	TGTGCCAGCCGAGTGGGGGCCGGGGCCTACGAGCAGTACTTC	CASRVGAGAYEQYF
NA	TRBJ1-3	TRBV7-3	NA	TGTGCCAGCACCGAGCGGGTCTCTGGAAACACCATATATTTT	CASTERVSGNTIYF
NA	TRBJ2-1	TRBV5-1	NA	TGCGCCAGCAGCCCCCAGGACTCCTACAATGAGCAGTTCTTC	CASSPQDSYNEQFF
NA	TRBJ1-5	TRBV6-5	NA	TGTGCCAGCAAGTTTGTGAACAATCAGCCCCAGCATTTT	CASKFVNNQPQHF